Listed below are T cell receptor beta chains from one sample, sequenced in a study of shared clonotypes between healthy human individuals. Sequenced by immunoSEQ multiplex PCR; TCRdb stores in-frame clones only, minus some. The data hold over a million clones, with roughly 96% observed a single time. The sample consisted of naive CD4+ T cells sorted from blood. The receptors stem from a man younger than 40 in good health. Both conserved end residues are part of each CDR3. A D gene is named only where the DNA matches it firmly. The listing skips clone size in some rows; elsewhere it reads once, few, many or a size class.

.	.	TRBJ2-2	TRBV5-1	CASSPPATTTGELFF	TGCGCCAGCAGCCCCCCCGCGACTACTACCGGGGAGCTGTTTTTT
few	.	TRBJ1-1	TRBV6-5	CASSYRRAHREAFF	TGTGCCAGCAGTTACAGAAGGGCCCACCGAGAAGCTTTCTTT
.	.	TRBJ2-7	TRBV28	CASSPMLTRAGEQYF	TGTGCCAGCAGCCCTATGTTGACCCGAGCGGGCGAGCAGTACTTC
.	.	TRBJ1-5	TRBV7-2	CASSSGPNQPQHF	TGTGCCAGCAGCTCGGGGCCTAATCAGCCCCAGCATTTT
once	TRBD1	TRBJ2-5	TRBV13	CASSLELGTGTGETQYF	TGTGCCAGCAGCTTAGAGTTGGGGACAGGGACGGGAGAGACCCAGTACTTC
.	.	TRBJ1-3	TRBV11-3	CASSLDPLGLGNTIYF	TGTGCCAGCAGCTTAGACCCCTTGGGCCTAGGAAACACCATATATTTT
.	TRBD1	TRBJ2-3	TRBV18	CASSSSRAGQGTDTQYF	TGTGCCAGCTCATCGTCCCGGGCAGGACAGGGTACAGATACGCAGTATTTT
.	.	TRBJ2-7	TRBV5-4	CASSFPRAEQYF	TGTGCCAGCAGCTTCCCGAGGGCGGAGCAGTACTTC
once	.	TRBJ2-1	TRBV9	CASSVTGSSGNEQFF	TGTGCCAGCAGCGTCACGGGGTCTAGTGGGAATGAGCAGTTCTTC
.	.	TRBJ2-3	TRBV5-4	CASSLAGGSTDTQYF	TGTGCCAGCAGCTTGGCCGGGGGTAGCACAGATACGCAGTATTTT
.	.	TRBJ2-1	TRBV4-3	CASSSYRSSYNEQFF	TGCGCCAGCAGCTCCTATAGGAGCTCCTACAATGAGCAGTTCTTC
.	.	TRBJ1-4	TRBV6-6	CASSYRRSDEKLFF	TGTGCCAGCAGTTACCGTAGGAGCGACGAAAAACTGTTTTTT
.	.	TRBJ1-1	TRBV6-4	CASSDSDGLYTEAFF	TGTGCCAGCAGTGACTCGGACGGACTATACACTGAAGCTTTCTTT
.	TRBD2	TRBJ2-1	TRBV7-2	CASSFTSGRNEQFF	TGTGCCAGCAGCTTCACTAGCGGGAGGAATGAGCAGTTCTTC
.	TRBD1	TRBJ2-7	TRBV10-3	CATGTGGYEQYF	TGTGCCACGGGGACAGGGGGCTACGAGCAGTACTTC
.	.	TRBJ1-5	TRBV28	CASSPGRVVQPQHF	TGTGCCAGCAGTCCCGGACGTGTGGTTCAGCCCCAGCATTTT
.	.	TRBJ1-2	TRBV28	CASSLPADYGYTF	TGTGCCAGCAGTTTACCCGCAGACTATGGCTACACCTTC
.	.	TRBJ2-1	TRBV6-1	CASSASTGAGNEQFF	TGTGCCAGCAGTGCCTCAACAGGCGCAGGGAATGAGCAGTTCTTC
.	.	TRBJ2-1	TRBV9	CASSVGVSWDNEQFF	TGTGCCAGCAGCGTAGGGGTTAGCTGGGACAATGAGCAGTTCTTC
.	TRBD2	TRBJ2-1	TRBV5-1	CASSLLGLARGDEQFF	TGCGCCAGCAGCTTGTTGGGACTAGCGCGCGGGGATGAGCAGTTCTTC
.	TRBD2	TRBJ2-3	TRBV4-3	CASSQDGTSGTQYF	TGCGCCAGCAGCCAAGATGGGACTAGCGGCACGCAGTATTTT
.	.	TRBJ2-2	TRBV5-4	CASSFRGPGELFF	TGTGCCAGCAGCTTTCGGGGTCCCGGGGAGCTGTTTTTT
.	.	TRBJ1-5	TRBV12-2	CASRLSQGRQPQHF	TGTGCAAGTCGCTTAAGTCAGGGGAGGCAGCCCCAGCATTTT
once	.	TRBJ2-5	TRBV5-1	CASSAGSKTQYF	TGCGCCAGCAGCGCGGGGAGCAAGACCCAGTACTTC
.	.	TRBJ1-5	TRBV28	CASSLSPNQPQHF	TGTGCCAGCAGCCTCTCCCCTAATCAGCCCCAGCATTTT
.	TRBD2	TRBJ2-3	TRBV7-8	CASRLKRLAGEADTQYF	TGTGCCAGCAGGCTTAAACGACTAGCGGGGGAGGCAGATACGCAGTATTTT
.	TRBD1	TRBJ1-2	TRBV25-1	CASSERGQGQNGYTF	TGTGCCAGCAGTGAAAGGGGACAGGGTCAAAATGGCTACACCTTC
.	.	TRBJ2-1	TRBV10-2	CASSESNRNEQFF	TGCGCCAGCAGTGAGTCGAACAGAAATGAGCAGTTCTTC
.	.	TRBJ2-1	TRBV6-1	CASSKWASAGNEQFF	TGTGCCAGCAGTAAGTGGGCTAGCGCGGGCAATGAGCAGTTCTTC
.	TRBD2	TRBJ2-2	TRBV19	CASSKQGLAGEFGGELFF	TGTGCCAGTAGTAAACAGGGACTAGCGGGAGAGTTTGGCGGGGAGCTGTTTTTT
.	.	TRBJ2-7	TRBV28	CASGFYEQYF	TGTGCCAGCGGGTTCTACGAGCAGTACTTC
.	.	TRBJ1-5	TRBV10-2	CASSESYQPQHF	TGCGCCAGCAGTGAGTCGTATCAGCCCCAGCATTTT
.	.	TRBJ2-5	TRBV23-1	CASNYRRRDPQETQYF	TGCGCCAGCAATTATCGGAGAAGGGACCCTCAAGAGACCCAGTACTTC
.	.	TRBJ2-7	TRBV19	CASSIARGGSYEQYF	TGTGCCAGTAGTATAGCCAGGGGAGGCTCCTACGAGCAGTACTTC
once	TRBD2	TRBJ2-5	TRBV30	CAWSGASGQETQYF	TGTGCCTGGAGTGGGGCTAGCGGCCAAGAGACCCAGTACTTC
.	.	TRBJ2-7	TRBV6-6	CAIAGKAVEQYF	TGTGCCATCGCGGGTAAGGCGGTCGAGCAGTACTTC
.	.	TRBJ1-1	TRBV10-3	CAIRDYKEAFF	TGTGCCATCAGGGACTACAAAGAAGCTTTCTTT
.	TRBD2	TRBJ2-2	TRBV5-4	CASSLGLAPNTGELFF	TGTGCCAGCAGCCTGGGACTAGCTCCGAACACCGGGGAGCTGTTTTTT
.	.	TRBJ2-7	TRBV29-1	CSVHGSYDEQYF	TGCAGCGTTCACGGTTCGTACGACGAGCAGTACTTC
.	.	TRBJ1-2	TRBV30	CAWTGVRRGYTF	TGTGCCTGGACGGGGGTAAGGCGTGGCTACACCTTC
.	TRBD2	TRBJ2-7	TRBV11-2	CASSFPAGAAFTYEQYF	TGTGCCAGCAGCTTCCCAGCGGGGGCGGCATTTACCTACGAGCAGTACTTC
.	.	TRBJ1-1	TRBV9	CASSVEPLDMNTEAFF	TGTGCCAGCAGCGTAGAACCCCTCGATATGAACACTGAAGCTTTCTTT